Shown below are 16 T cell receptor beta chains from a single sample sequenced in a study of T cell changes during pregnancy in multiple sclerosis (dated by TCRdb to the late 2010s). Library preparation was by the immunoSEQ multiplex PCR assay. What TCRdb holds here is the immuneACCESS table cut down to in-frame rearrangements. Part of the clones is not present; checked against another copy, under half of the missing clones reflect an unresolved V gene, and the others are unexplained. In all, the sample holds fewer than 70,000 clones, and 92% of those were seen once. The ten largest clones add up to approximately 2.8% of the sample. The starting material was CD8+ T cells from peripheral blood mononuclear cells, obtained in the third trimester of pregnancy. These receptors all stem from a female donor in good health, enrolled as a control in a pregnancy study.

The chain recombines TRBV27 with TRBJ1-1; perhaps TRBD1 as D (5 bases). CDR3 size: 16 residues. Between the trimmed V and J ends, which lost 8 bases and 3 bases, there was a span of 22 bases. The germline V gene has CDR1 MNHEY and CDR2 SMNVEV (reference sequence). CDR3 bases: TGTGCCAGCGGAGGTATTTCGCCGGGGGACCACACTGAAGCTTTCTTT. Translating gives CASGGISPGDHTEAFF.

The chain links TRBV27 to TRBJ2-1; possibly TRBD1 for D (5 bases). This CDR3 region has 12 residues. Trimming removed 8 bases from V and 4 bases from J, with 9 bases in between. Per germline, CDR1 MNHEY and CDR2 SMNVEV (reference sequence). The CDR3 loop reads CASGSGYNEQFF. The CDR3, as DNA: TGTGCCAGCGGGTCAGGGTACAATGAGCAGTTCTTC.

This rearrangement joins TRBV5-1 to TRBJ2-7; 10 bases are shared with TRBD1. This CDR3 has 14 amino acids. With V trimmed by 4 bases and J by 5 bases, 6 bases remained unmatched. CDR1 is SGHRS, CDR2 YFSETQ, per germline. The CDR3 spells CASSIRQGANEQYF. The CDR3 DNA reads as TGCGCCAGCAGCATACGACAGGGGGCAAACGAGCAGTACTTC.

J is TRBJ1-2 and V is TRBV25-1, with 8 bases lining up with TRBD1. The CDR3 is 16 amino acids. J was trimmed by 5 bases and V by 3 bases; bases with no gene match: 11. Germline lookup yields CDR1 MGHDK and CDR2 SYGVNS. The CDR3 spells CASSEGGTGPTYGYTF. The CDR3 DNA is TGTGCCAGCAGTGAGGGGGGGACAGGTCCAACTTATGGCTACACCTTC.

This rearrangement joins TRBV11-2 to TRBJ2-7; D remains unclear. This CDR3 region has 13 residues. In germline, CDR1 is SGHAT, CDR2 FQNNGV. V was trimmed by 1 base and J by 2 bases, leaving 6 bases between them. The CDR3 coding sequence is TGTGCCAGCAGCTTAGGAACAGCCTACGAGCAGTACTTC. This sequence encodes CASSLGTAYEQYF.

The rearrangement joins TRBV4-3 to TRBJ1-2, with 9 positions matching TRBD1. This CDR3 is 20 amino acids long. Germline CDR1 reads LGHNA; CDR2 reads YSLEER. With V trimmed by 1 base and J by 3 bases, 18 bases remained unmatched. The CDR3 region has the DNA TGCGCCAGCAGCCAAGTGTATAATGTGGGGGGACAGGGCGCCCACTATGGCTACACCTTC. Encoded protein: CASSQVYNVGGQGAHYGYTF.

The chain is built from TRBV19 and TRBJ1-1; 11 bases are shared with TRBD1. V dropped 7 bases and J dropped 4; count of bases not matched to a gene: 11. The germline gives CDR1 LNHDA, CDR2 SQIVND (reference sequence). The CDR3 length is 16 residues. The CDR3 here is CASNLGQGVQGTEAFF. DNA for the CDR3: TGTGCCAGTAATTTGGGACAGGGGGTCCAAGGCACTGAAGCTTTCTTT.

V is TRBV15 and J is TRBJ2-1; 12 bases match TRBD2. V was clipped by 1 base and J by 6 bases; unmatched bases: 7. This CDR3 is built from 17 residues. Germline CDR1 LNHNV, CDR2 YYDKDF (reference sequence). CDR3 loop: CATSRGASGGAINEQFF. Here the CDR3 DNA reads TGTGCCACCAGCAGAGGGGCTAGCGGGGGGGCAATCAATGAGCAGTTCTTC.

The chain carries TRBV27 and TRBJ2-7; 12 positions match TRBD1. There are 15 residues in the CDR3. J lost 5 bases, V lost 4 bases, and 6 bases had no gene match. From germline, CDR1 is MNHEY and CDR2 SMNVEV (reference sequence). The CDR3 DNA is TGTGCCAGCAGTTCGCCGGGACAGGGGGCCGACGAGCAGTACTTC. It is translated as CASSSPGQGADEQYF.

This chain links TRBV30 with TRBJ2-1; TRBD2 matches at 8 bases. This CDR3 is built from 14 residues. CDR1 and CDR2 (germline): GTSNPN, SVGIG (reference sequence). After removal of 4 bases from V and 9 bases from J, the junction contained 11 bases not matched to a gene. The CDR3 region is CAWTPGGLDSEQFF. DNA for the CDR3: TGTGCCTGGACTCCCGGGGGACTAGACTCTGAGCAGTTCTTC.

The J gene is TRBJ1-3, the V gene TRBV4-3; TRBD1 might be the D (5 bases). Germline V lookup: CDR1 LGHNA, CDR2 YSLEER. The CDR3 extends over 17 amino acids. V was cut by 0 bases and J by 8 bases, with 20 bases left in between. This chain's CDR3 is CASSQDPQGSAVDTIYF. The DNA of the CDR3 is TGCGCCAGCAGCCAAGATCCTCAGGGCTCGGCCGTGGACACCATATATTTT.

CDR3: CASSQDTPGVYNEQFF. Written as DNA, the CDR3 is TGCGCCAGCAGCCAAGATACTCCAGGCGTTTACAATGAGCAGTTCTTC. The chain links TRBV4-3 to TRBJ2-1; D remains ambiguous. CDR1 and CDR2 from the germline V gene are LGHNA and YSLEER. The CDR3 is made up of 16 amino acids. V was trimmed by 0 bases and J by 4 bases, leaving 13 bases between them.

This chain's CDR3 is CASSVAFGDTQYF. As DNA, the CDR3 is TGTGCCAGCAGCGTGGCGTTCGGAGATACGCAGTATTTT. This sequence joins TRBV5-4 and TRBJ2-3, with D unresolved. The CDR3 length is 13 residues. Germline CDR1 SGHNT, CDR2 YYREEE (reference sequence). Trimming left V 4 bases short and J 5 bases short, with 11 bases between. The full variable domain, with the rest looked up from reference TRBV5-4 and TRBJ2-3, is ETGVTQSPTHLIKTRGQQVTLRCSSQSGHNTVSWYQQALGQGPQFIFQYYREEENGRGNFPPRFSGLQFPNYSSELNVNALELDDSALYLCASSVAFGDTQYFGPGTRLTVL.

J is TRBJ2-7 and V is TRBV11-1; 9 bases fit TRBD1. The CDR3 is 16 residues long. Germline V gene lookup returns CDR1 SGHAT and CDR2 FQDESV (reference sequence). V lost 5 bases and J lost 4; bases outside the gene matches: 12. CDR3 protein: CASSLTDRGGYYEQYF. DNA for the CDR3: TGTGCCAGCAGCCTGACAGACAGGGGGGGATATTACGAGCAGTACTTC.

The rearrangement joins TRBV4-3 to TRBJ2-3, with 14 bases fitting TRBD2. The CDR3 loop spans 18 amino acids. The germline gives CDR1 LGHNA, CDR2 YSLEER. Trimming cost V 0 bases and J 2 bases; bases outside gene matches: 4. The CDR3 DNA follows: TGCGCCAGCAGCCAAGATAGGACTAGCGGGGGGACCACAGATACGCAGTATTTT. This sequence encodes CASSQDRTSGGTTDTQYF.

The gene calls are TRBV7-6 and TRBJ1-1; 8 bases agree with TRBD1. Germline values: CDR1 SGHVS, CDR2 FNYEAQ. With 4 bases clipped from V and 0 bases from J, the junction kept 1 base outside the gene matches. The CDR3 extends over 14 amino acids. CDR3 DNA sequence: TGTGCCAGCAGCTCGGGACAGGTGAACACTGAAGCTTTCTTT. Translation gives CASSSGQVNTEAFF. Full variable domain (remainder filled in from reference TRBV7-6 and TRBJ1-1): GAGVSQSPRYKVTKRGQDVALRCDPISGHVSLYWYRQALGQGPEFLTYFNYEAQQDKSGLPNDRFSAERPEGSISTLTIQRTEQRDSAMYRCASSSGQVNTEAFFGQGTRLTVV.